The subject of this entry is one TCR beta chain. J lost 3 bases, V lost 0 bases, and 2 bases had no gene match. This CDR3 is built from 14 residues. Germline CDR1 KGHSH, CDR2 LQKENI. These data originate in a study of cytomegalovirus exposure and HLA in healthy donors. The PCR contained 60 Vbeta and 13 Jbeta primers. Libraries were prepared by immunoSEQ multiplex PCR; TCRdb keeps only in-frame clonotypes and omits some of them. The sample comprises approximately 150,000 clones, 65% to 85% of which are singletons, and around 1.5% rests with the top ten. The sequenced sample consisted of PBMCs. The chain combines TRBV18 with TRBJ2-7; 7 bases line up with TRBD1. This receptor was taken from a woman between 18 and 30 years old in good health and CMV-seronegative. This chain's CDR3 is CASSPPPGGYEQYF. The CDR3 nucleotides read TGTGCCAGCTCACCACCGCCAGGGGGCTACGAGCAGTACTTC. The variable domain in full, completed from reference TRBV18 and TRBJ2-7, reads NAGVMQNPRHLVRRRGQEARLRCSPMKGHSHVYWYRQLPEEGLKFMVYLQKENIIDESGMPKERFSAEFPKEGPSILRIQQVVRGDSAAYFCASSPPPGGYEQYFGPGTRLTVT.